This TCR beta chain was found in a study of cytomegalovirus exposure and HLA in healthy donors. Whole-study findings and limits: Later genetic work tied a missense DCLRE1C variant to beta-chain V and J trimming.

The PCR had 60 Vbeta and 13 Jbeta primers. Here immunoSEQ multiplex PCR was the method, and the copy in TCRdb shows in-frame clones only, minus some. The top ten clones hold around 2% of a sample with some 130,000 clones, about 79% of them seen once. Healthy bone marrow donors supplied every sample. Germline V gives CDR1 MNHEY, CDR2 SMNVEV (reference sequence). This CDR3 is built from 14 residues. After removal of 6 bases from V and 5 bases from J, the junction contained 8 bases not matched to a gene. In the case of this clone: Its specificity is not known.

The TCR comes from a female donor in good health and CMV-seropositive. This chain uses TRBV27 with TRBJ2-7; TRBD1 matches at 9 bases. Sequencing was carried out using PBMCs. The CDR3 region has the DNA TGTGCCAGCAGGAAACCGGGACAGGGCCACGAGCAGTACTTC. Its translation: CASRKPGQGHEQYF.